This TCR beta chain was retrieved from a study of T cell responses to AZD1222 COVID-19 vaccine. Here immunoSEQ multiplex PCR was the method, and the copy in TCRdb shows in-frame clones only, minus some. The sample holds around 150,000 clones, 88% seen once. The source is an adult in good health. This specimen consisted of peripheral blood, obtained on day 0 of AZD1222 vaccination.

This CDR3 is CAISTLSPGTPYNEQFF. The CDR3, as DNA: TGTGCCATCAGTACTCTCAGTCCGGGGACCCCCTACAATGAGCAGTTCTTC. This chain links TRBV10-3 with TRBJ2-1, with D perhaps being TRBD1 or TRBD2 (5 bases each). Trimming removed 5 bases from V and 2 bases from J, with 19 bases in between. The CDR3 loop spans 17 amino acids. CDR1 and CDR2 from the germline V gene are ENHRY and SYGVKD.